This TCR beta chain was identified during a study of T-cell memory formation after mild COVID-19. Overall study findings and caveats: In second-wave clones peaking day 37, SARS-CoV-2 specificity remained unconfirmed.

TCRdb re-derived calls from the 5' RACE reads in MiXCR, one entry per CDR3 protein. Found here are roughly 110,000 distinct CDR3 sequences, about 15% of them singletons; the top ten hold 28%. As for this clonotype: Its antigen is still unknown.

There are 14 residues in the CDR3. The germline gives CDR1 PRHDT, CDR2 FYEKMQ (reference sequence). Trimming cost V 2 bases and J 1 base, with 9 bases left between them. Sequenced sample: PBMCs or a T cell subset sorted from them (not recorded which). This chain joins TRBV13 and TRBJ2-7; D gene unclear. The clonotype comes from an adult woman who had mild COVID-19 (a few samples of this study predate the infection). Cell type and time point are not known. CDR3 loop: CASSLSRWSYEQYF. CDR3 nucleotide sequence: TGTGCCAGCAGCTTATCCAGGTGGTCCTACGAGCAGTACTTC.